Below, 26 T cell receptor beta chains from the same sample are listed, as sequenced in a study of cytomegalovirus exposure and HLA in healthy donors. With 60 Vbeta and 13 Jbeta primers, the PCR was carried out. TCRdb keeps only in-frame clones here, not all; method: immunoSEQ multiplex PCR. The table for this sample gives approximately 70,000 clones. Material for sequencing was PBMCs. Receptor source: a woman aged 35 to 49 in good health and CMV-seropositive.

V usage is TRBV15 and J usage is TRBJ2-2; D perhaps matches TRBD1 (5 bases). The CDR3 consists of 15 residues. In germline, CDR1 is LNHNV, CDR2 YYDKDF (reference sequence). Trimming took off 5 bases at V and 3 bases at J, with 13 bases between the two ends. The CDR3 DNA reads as TGTGCCACCAGCCCCGGATGGGGCGACACCGGGGAGCTGTTTTTT. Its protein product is CATSPGWGDTGELFF.

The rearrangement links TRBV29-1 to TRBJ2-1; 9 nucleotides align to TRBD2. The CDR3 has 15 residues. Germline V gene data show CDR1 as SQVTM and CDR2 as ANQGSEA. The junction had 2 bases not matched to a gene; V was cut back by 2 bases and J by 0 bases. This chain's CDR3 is CSVEKRGDSYNEQFF. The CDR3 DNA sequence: TGCAGCGTTGAAAAGCGGGGGGACTCCTACAATGAGCAGTTCTTC.

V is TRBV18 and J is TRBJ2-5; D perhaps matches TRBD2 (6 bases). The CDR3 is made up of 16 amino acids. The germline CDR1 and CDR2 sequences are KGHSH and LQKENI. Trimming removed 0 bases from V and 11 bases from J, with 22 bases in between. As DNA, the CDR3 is TGTGCCAGCTCACCACCAATAGGGGATCGGGCTCGGGAGCAGTACTTC. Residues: CASSPPIGDRAREQYF.

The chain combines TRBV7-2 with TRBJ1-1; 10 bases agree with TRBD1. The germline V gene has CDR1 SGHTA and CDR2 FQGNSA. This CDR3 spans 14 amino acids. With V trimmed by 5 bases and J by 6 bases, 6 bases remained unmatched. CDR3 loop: CASSRQGAHPEAFF. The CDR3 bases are TGTGCCAGCAGCCGACAGGGGGCGCACCCTGAAGCTTTCTTT.

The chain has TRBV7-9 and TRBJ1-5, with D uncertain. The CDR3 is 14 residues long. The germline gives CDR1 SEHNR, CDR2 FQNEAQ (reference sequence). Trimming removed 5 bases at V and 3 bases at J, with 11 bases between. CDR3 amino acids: CASSPGLSNQPQHF. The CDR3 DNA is TGTGCCAGCAGCCCGGGTCTTTCCAATCAGCCCCAGCATTTT.

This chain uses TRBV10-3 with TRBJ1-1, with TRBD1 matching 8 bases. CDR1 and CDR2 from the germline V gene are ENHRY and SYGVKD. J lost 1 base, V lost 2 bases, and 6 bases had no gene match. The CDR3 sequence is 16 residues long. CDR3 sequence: CAISEGRTGQNTEAFF. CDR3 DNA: TGTGCCATCAGTGAGGGACGGACAGGGCAGAACACTGAAGCTTTCTTT.

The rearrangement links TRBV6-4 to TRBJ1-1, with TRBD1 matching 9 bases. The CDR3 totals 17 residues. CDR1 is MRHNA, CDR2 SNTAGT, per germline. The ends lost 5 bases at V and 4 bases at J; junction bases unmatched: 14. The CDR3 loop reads CASSPVPGQGRGTEAFF. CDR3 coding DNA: TGTGCCAGCAGTCCAGTCCCGGGACAGGGAAGGGGCACTGAAGCTTTCTTT.

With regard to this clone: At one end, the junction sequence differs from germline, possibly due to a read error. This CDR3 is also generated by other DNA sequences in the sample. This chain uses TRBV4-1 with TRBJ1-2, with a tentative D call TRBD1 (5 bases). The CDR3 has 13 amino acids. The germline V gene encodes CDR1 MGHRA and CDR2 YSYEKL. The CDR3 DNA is TGCGCCAGCAGCGAGACAGTCTCCGGTGGCTACACCTTT. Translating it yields CASSETVSGGYTF.

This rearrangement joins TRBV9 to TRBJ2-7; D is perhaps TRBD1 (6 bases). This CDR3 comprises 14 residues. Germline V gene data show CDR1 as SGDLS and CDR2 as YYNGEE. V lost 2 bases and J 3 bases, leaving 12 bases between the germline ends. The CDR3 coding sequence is TGTGCCAGCAGCGTCGGGGACACCCTCTACGAGCAGTACTTC. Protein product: CASSVGDTLYEQYF.

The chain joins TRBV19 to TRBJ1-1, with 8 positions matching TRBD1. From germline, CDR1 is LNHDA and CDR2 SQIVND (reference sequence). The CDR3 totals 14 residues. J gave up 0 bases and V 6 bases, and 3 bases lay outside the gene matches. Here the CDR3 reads CASRWTGLNTEAFF. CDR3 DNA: TGTGCCAGTAGGTGGACAGGGCTGAACACTGAAGCTTTCTTT.

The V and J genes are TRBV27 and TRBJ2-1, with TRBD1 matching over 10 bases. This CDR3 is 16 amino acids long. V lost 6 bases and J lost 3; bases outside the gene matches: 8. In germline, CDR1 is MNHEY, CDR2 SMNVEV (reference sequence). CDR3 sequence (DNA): TGTGCCAGCAGAAAAATCGGGACAGGGGACTACAATGAGCAGTTCTTC. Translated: CASRKIGTGDYNEQFF.

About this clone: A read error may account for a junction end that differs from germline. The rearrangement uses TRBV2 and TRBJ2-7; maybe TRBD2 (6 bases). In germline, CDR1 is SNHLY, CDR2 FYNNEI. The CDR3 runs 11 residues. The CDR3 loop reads CASSEEGQQCF. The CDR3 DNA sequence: TGTGCCAGCAGTGAGGAGGGCCAGCAGTGCTTC.

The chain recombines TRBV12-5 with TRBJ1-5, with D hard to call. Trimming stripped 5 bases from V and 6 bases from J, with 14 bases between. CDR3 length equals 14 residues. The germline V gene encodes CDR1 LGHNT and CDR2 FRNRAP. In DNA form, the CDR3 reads TGTGCTAGTGGTACCGGTCGGGGAGCTCAGCCCCAGCATTTT. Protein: CASGTGRGAQPQHF.

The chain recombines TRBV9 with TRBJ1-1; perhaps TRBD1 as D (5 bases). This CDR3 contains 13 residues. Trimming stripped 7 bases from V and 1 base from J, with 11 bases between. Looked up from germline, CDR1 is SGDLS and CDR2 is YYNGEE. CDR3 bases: TGTGCCAGCGGTCCCACAGGGAACACTGAAGCTTTCTTT. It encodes CASGPTGNTEAFF.

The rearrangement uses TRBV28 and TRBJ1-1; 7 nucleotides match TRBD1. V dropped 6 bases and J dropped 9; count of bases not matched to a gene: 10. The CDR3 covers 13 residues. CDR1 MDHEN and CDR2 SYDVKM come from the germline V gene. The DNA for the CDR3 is TGTGCCAGCAGGAACAGGGGAGTCGAACAAGCTTTCTTT. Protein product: CASRNRGVEQAFF.

CDR3 nucleotides: TGCGCCAGCAGCCACGGACAACATACTGAAGCTTTCTTT. This sequence encodes CASSHGQHTEAFF. The chain has TRBV4-1 and TRBJ1-1; D perhaps matches TRBD1 (5 bases). CDR3 length equals 13 residues. Germline CDR1 and CDR2: MGHRA and YSYEKL. V was trimmed by 3 bases and J by 5 bases, leaving 10 bases between them.

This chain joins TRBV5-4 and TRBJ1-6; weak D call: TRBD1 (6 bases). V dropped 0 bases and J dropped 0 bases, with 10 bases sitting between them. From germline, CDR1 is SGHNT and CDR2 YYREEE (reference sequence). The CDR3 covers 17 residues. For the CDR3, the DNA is TGTGCCAGCAGCTTGGGGGGGCAGAGCTCCTATAATTCACCCCTCCACTTT. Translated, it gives CASSLGGQSSYNSPLHF.

The CDR3 DNA reads TGTGCCAGTAGTTTAGGGGCGCTACCTTCCTACGAGCAGTACTTC. It translates to CASSLGALPSYEQYF. The chain carries TRBV19 and TRBJ2-7; TRBD1 might be the D (5 bases). There are 15 residues in the CDR3. V was pared by 5 bases and J by 1 base, with 15 bases between. Per the germline V gene, CDR1 is LNHDA and CDR2 is SQIVND (reference sequence).

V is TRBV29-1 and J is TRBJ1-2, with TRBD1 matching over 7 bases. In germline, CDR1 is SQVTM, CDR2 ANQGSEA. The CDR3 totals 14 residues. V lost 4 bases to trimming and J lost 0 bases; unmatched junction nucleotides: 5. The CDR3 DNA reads TGCAGCGTTGCCCGGGACAGCGCTAACTATGGCTACACCTTC. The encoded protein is CSVARDSANYGYTF.

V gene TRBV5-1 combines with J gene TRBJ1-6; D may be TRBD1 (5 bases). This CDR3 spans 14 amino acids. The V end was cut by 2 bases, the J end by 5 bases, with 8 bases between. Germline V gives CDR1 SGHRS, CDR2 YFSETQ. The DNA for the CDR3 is TGCGCCAGCAGCTTAAGACAGCATAATTCACCCCTCCACTTT. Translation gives CASSLRQHNSPLHF.

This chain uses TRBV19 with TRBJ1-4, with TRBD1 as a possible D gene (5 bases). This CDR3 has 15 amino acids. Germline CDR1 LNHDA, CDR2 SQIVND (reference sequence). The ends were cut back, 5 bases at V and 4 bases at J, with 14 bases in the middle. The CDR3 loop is CASSPRGTLNEKLFF. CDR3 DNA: TGTGCCAGTAGTCCCCGCGGGACCCTTAATGAAAAACTGTTTTTT.

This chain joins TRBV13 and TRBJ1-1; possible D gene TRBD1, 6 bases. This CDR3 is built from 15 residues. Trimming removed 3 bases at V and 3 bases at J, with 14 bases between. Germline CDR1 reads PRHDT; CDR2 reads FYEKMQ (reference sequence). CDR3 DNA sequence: TGTGCCAGCAGCTTGGACCAGGGGATAGACACTGAAGCTTTCTTT. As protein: CASSLDQGIDTEAFF.

The DNA of the CDR3 is TGTGCCAGCAGTTTCAGGGCTCAGCCCCAGCATTTT. This codes for CASSFRAQPQHF. The chain employs TRBV28 and TRBJ1-5; D might be TRBD1 (5 bases). CDR3 size: 12 residues. Trimming took off 3 bases at V and 6 bases at J, with 6 bases between the two ends. Germline values: CDR1 MDHEN, CDR2 SYDVKM.

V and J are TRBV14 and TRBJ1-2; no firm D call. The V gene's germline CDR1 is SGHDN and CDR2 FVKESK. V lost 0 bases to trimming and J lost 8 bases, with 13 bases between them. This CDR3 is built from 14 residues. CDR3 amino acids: CASSQDLALRGYTF. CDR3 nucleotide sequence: TGTGCCAGCAGCCAAGATCTTGCCCTGCGGGGCTACACCTTC. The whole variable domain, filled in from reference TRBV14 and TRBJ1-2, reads EAGVTQFPSHSVIEKGQTVTLRCDPISGHDNLYWYRRVMGKEIKFLLHFVKESKQDESGMPNNRFLAERTGGTYSTLKVQPAELEDSGVYFCASSQDLALRGYTFGSGTRLTVV.

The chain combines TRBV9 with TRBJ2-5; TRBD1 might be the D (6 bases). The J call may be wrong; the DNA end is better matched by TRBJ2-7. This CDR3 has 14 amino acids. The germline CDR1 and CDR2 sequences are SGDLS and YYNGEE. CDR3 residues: CASSVGTGYYEQYF. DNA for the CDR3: TGTGCCAGCAGCGTAGGAACAGGGTACTACGAGCAGTACTTC.

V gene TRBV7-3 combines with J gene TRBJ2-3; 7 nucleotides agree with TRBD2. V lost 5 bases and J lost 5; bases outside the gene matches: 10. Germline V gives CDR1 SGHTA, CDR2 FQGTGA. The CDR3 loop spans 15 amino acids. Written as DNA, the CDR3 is TGTGCCAGCAGCCGGGACGGGGGGTCCGGAGATACGCAGTATTTT. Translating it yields CASSRDGGSGDTQYF.